The 24 T cell receptor beta chains given below trace back to one sample, sequenced in a study of blood T cell repertoires in COVID-19. The method was immunoSEQ multiplex PCR; TCRdb's version includes in-frame clones alone and lacks a portion of them. The table has 90,000 to 120,000 clones, around 86% seen once; the top ten hold over 12%. Sequences were obtained from peripheral blood. Receptor source: a man between 45 and 60 years old with acute or convalescent COVID-19.

The CDR3 DNA sequence: TGTGCCAGCAGCAAGACAGGGGCAGGCTCCTACGAGCAGTACTTC. Its translation: CASSKTGAGSYEQYF. The chain uses TRBV5-4 and TRBJ2-7, with 8 bases that match TRBD1. The junction had 6 bases not matched to a gene; V was cut back by 4 bases and J by 0 bases. This CDR3 has 15 amino acids. Germline CDR1 reads SGHNT; CDR2 reads YYREEE (reference sequence).

This sequence joins TRBV5-1 and TRBJ2-3, with 8 bases aligning to TRBD2. CDR3 length: 14 residues. CDR1 is SGHRS, CDR2 YFSETQ, per germline. The V gene end was trimmed by 4 bases and the J gene end by 6 bases; junction bases not matched to a gene: 7. For the CDR3, the DNA is TGCGCCAGCAGCAGGAGCGGGAGTGTCGATACGCAGTATTTT. This sequence encodes CASSRSGSVDTQYF.

The rearrangement uses TRBV3-1 (or the pseudogene TRBV3-2) and TRBJ2-5, with D perhaps TRBD2 (7 bases). Trimming stripped 6 bases from V and 5 bases from J, with 22 bases between. This CDR3 spans 16 amino acids. Germline V gives CDR1 LGHDT, CDR2 YNNKEL (reference sequence). CDR3 loop: CASRMGGRTPMETQYF. Written as DNA, the CDR3 is TGTGCCAGCAGGATGGGGGGGCGCACCCCTATGGAGACCCAGTACTTC.

The chain uses TRBV7-9 and TRBJ2-7; D uncertain. V shed 2 bases and J shed 1 base, with 6 bases lying between them. The CDR3 has 13 residues. Germline V gives CDR1 SEHNR, CDR2 FQNEAQ (reference sequence). The CDR3 here is CASSLPTSYEQYF. The CDR3 DNA sequence: TGTGCCAGCAGCTTACCGACTTCCTACGAGCAGTACTTC.

The genes are TRBV5-4 and TRBJ2-5; D is ambiguous. The CDR3 loop spans 14 amino acids. CDR1 is SGHNT and CDR2 is YYREEE in the germline V gene (reference sequence). Trimming took 0 bases from V and 5 from J, leaving 11 bases between them. The CDR3 DNA reads TGTGCCAGCAGCTTGGATCTCCTCGGGGAGACCCAGTACTTC. It encodes CASSLDLLGETQYF. The full variable domain, with the rest looked up from reference TRBV5-4 and TRBJ2-5, is ETGVTQSPTHLIKTRGQQVTLRCSSQSGHNTVSWYQQALGQGPQFIFQYYREEENGRGNFPPRFSGLQFPNYSSELNVNALELDDSALYLCASSLDLLGETQYFGPGTRLLVL.

The CDR3 DNA reads TGTGCCAGCTGGGGGCGAAACACTGAAGCTTTCTTT. This codes for CASWGRNTEAFF. The chain uses TRBV6-5 and TRBJ1-1; possibly TRBD1 for D (6 bases). The CDR3 runs 12 residues. The V gene's germline CDR1 is MNHEY and CDR2 SVGAGI. With 8 bases removed from V and 2 bases from J, the gap between germline ends came to 9 bases.

The rearrangement joins TRBV29-1 to TRBJ2-1; D is uncertain. The ends were cut back, 0 bases at V and 12 bases at J, with 12 bases in the middle. Germline V gives CDR1 SQVTM, CDR2 ANQGSEA. The CDR3 spans 12 residues. The CDR3 DNA sequence: TGCAGCGTTGAAGATCAACCCCGCGGGCAGTTCTTC. This sequence encodes CSVEDQPRGQFF.

The chain employs TRBV6-5 and TRBJ1-3, with 7 bases that match TRBD1. The trim removed 8 bases at V and 3 bases at J, leaving 7 bases unmatched. Germline V gives CDR1 MNHEY, CDR2 SVGAGI. The CDR3 is 14 residues long. In DNA form, the CDR3 reads TGTGCCAGCGGAAGAAGGGGGCTTGGAAACACCATATATTTT. Its translation: CASGRRGLGNTIYF.

The chain links TRBV9 to TRBJ2-2, with D tentatively TRBD2 (5 bases). V shed 3 bases and J shed 0 bases, with 6 bases lying between them. The CDR3 has 14 amino acids. The germline V gene has CDR1 SGDLS and CDR2 YYNGEE. CDR3: CASSGTSNTGELFF. The CDR3 coding sequence is TGTGCCAGCAGCGGGACTTCGAACACCGGGGAGCTGTTTTTT.

The chain uses TRBV6-5 and TRBJ2-1; a possible D gene is TRBD2 (6 bases). Trimming took off 0 bases at V and 15 bases at J, with 15 bases between the two ends. This CDR3 has 13 residues. The germline V gene encodes CDR1 MNHEY and CDR2 SVGAGI. In DNA form, the CDR3 reads TGTGCCAGCAGTTACTCGGAGGGATTGGATGGGTTCTTC. It is translated as CASSYSEGLDGFF.

V and J are TRBV3-1 (or the pseudogene TRBV3-2) and TRBJ2-7; D is perhaps TRBD1 (5 bases). Germline V lookup: CDR1 LGHDT, CDR2 YNNKEL (reference sequence). V gave up 1 base and J gave up 6 bases, with 10 bases separating them. The CDR3 length is 13 residues. Here the CDR3 reads CASSQGQHREQYF. In nucleotides, the CDR3 is TGTGCCAGCAGCCAAGGACAGCACCGCGAGCAGTACTTC.

This rearrangement joins TRBV10-2 to TRBJ2-2; D is unclear. V gave up 4 bases and J gave up 6 bases, with 6 bases separating them. Germline loops: CDR1 WSHSY, CDR2 SAAADI. The CDR3 is 12 amino acids. The CDR3 DNA reads TGCGCCAGCAGTGGGCTGCCCGGGGAGCTGTTTTTT. It encodes CASSGLPGELFF.

The chain couples TRBV10-1 to TRBJ2-7; 10 positions match TRBD2. From germline, CDR1 is WNHNN and CDR2 SYGVQD (reference sequence). CDR3 length equals 13 residues. V trimming: 5 bases; J trimming: 4 bases; junction bases outside the gene matches: 2. CDR3 protein: CASSSSGRYEQYF. DNA of the CDR3: TGCGCCAGCAGTTCTAGCGGGAGATACGAGCAGTACTTC.

The sample holds a few counts of this clone. This chain connects TRBV7-9 to TRBJ2-3, with D perhaps matching TRBD2 (5 bases). V was shortened by 1 base and J by 8 bases, with 16 bases between the two germline ends. From germline, CDR1 is SEHNR and CDR2 FQNEAQ (reference sequence). The CDR3 extends over 15 amino acids. The CDR3 DNA follows: TGTGCCAGCAGCTTAGGGCTTCAAGGACTCCCTACGCAGTATTTT. This gives the protein CASSLGLQGLPTQYF.

The J gene is TRBJ2-1, the V gene TRBV6-4, with D perhaps matching TRBD2 (6 bases). Per germline, CDR1 MRHNA and CDR2 SNTAGT. The CDR3 totals 15 residues. V was pared by 0 bases and J by 5 bases, with 11 bases between. For the CDR3, the DNA is TGTGCCAGCAGTGACTCGATAGCGGATCACAATGAGCAGTTCTTC. It encodes CASSDSIADHNEQFF.

The chain has TRBV24-1 and TRBJ2-3; D possibly corresponds to TRBD2 (5 bases). The CDR3 covers 17 residues. Per germline, CDR1 KGHDR and CDR2 SFDVKD. The germline V and J ends were trimmed by 4 bases and 3 bases, with 19 bases remaining between them. In DNA form, the CDR3 reads TGTGCCACCAGTGACCCGCCGGGGTTGCGAGGAACAGATACGCAGTATTTT. The encoded protein is CATSDPPGLRGTDTQYF.

The genes are TRBV5-6 and TRBJ2-7; D gene ambiguous. Trimming shortened V by 1 base and J by 7 bases, and 12 bases separated the two germline ends. The germline gives CDR1 SGHDT, CDR2 YYEEEE. This CDR3 is 13 amino acids long. The CDR3 sequence is CASSLWSSEEQYF. The DNA for the CDR3 is TGTGCCAGCAGCTTGTGGTCGTCAGAAGAGCAGTACTTC.

V and J are TRBV29-1 and TRBJ1-2, with TRBD1 identical over 10 bases. Germline-derived CDR1 and CDR2 are SQVTM and ANQGSEA. This CDR3 spans 13 amino acids. J gave up 2 bases and V 6 bases, and 3 bases lay outside the gene matches. The CDR3: CSVGGQGNYGYTF. The CDR3 DNA reads TGCAGCGTCGGGGGACAGGGGAACTATGGCTACACCTTC. Complete variable domain (other parts from reference TRBV29-1 and TRBJ1-2): SAVISQKPSRDICQRGTSLTIQCQVDSQVTMMFWYRQQPGQSLTLIATANQGSEATYESGFVIDKFPISRPNLTFSTLTVSNMSPEDSSIYLCSVGGQGNYGYTFGSGTRLTVV.

This chain uses TRBV7-9 with TRBJ1-2; D is uncertain. V lost 1 base to trimming and J lost 4 bases, with 10 bases between them. The CDR3 runs 14 residues. Per the germline V gene, CDR1 is SEHNR and CDR2 is FQNEAQ (reference sequence). Here the CDR3 DNA reads TGTGCCAGCAGCTTAGAGGAGGAAAGCTATGGCTACACCTTC. Translation gives CASSLEEESYGYTF.

This clone was detected only a few times. The rearrangement uses TRBV5-1 and TRBJ2-3; TRBD1 is a possible D gene (7 bases). Germline V CDR1 and CDR2: SGHRS, YFSETQ. CDR3 size: 13 residues. Between the trimmed V and J ends, which lost 4 bases and 5 bases, there was a span of 11 bases. CDR3 region: CASSQGGEDTQYF. CDR3 sequence (DNA): TGCGCCAGCAGCCAGGGGGGAGAAGATACGCAGTATTTT.

The chain links TRBV10-3 to TRBJ2-7; 9 bases agree with TRBD1. The germline V gene encodes CDR1 ENHRY and CDR2 SYGVKD. This CDR3 has 15 residues. The V gene end was trimmed by 4 bases and the J gene end by 7 bases; junction bases not matched to a gene: 11. The DNA for the CDR3 is TGTGCCATCAGTGGGAAGGGACAGGGAATCCCGGAGCAGTACTTC. Translation: CAISGKGQGIPEQYF.

The J gene is TRBJ2-2, the V gene TRBV5-5; TRBD2 agrees at 8 bases. The length of the CDR3 is 15 residues. Trimming took 1 base from V and 6 from J; bases not matched to a gene: 5. Germline assignment: CDR1 SGHKS and CDR2 YYEKEE (reference sequence). The CDR3 spells CASSLREGPPGELFF. The DNA of the CDR3 is TGTGCCAGCAGCTTGCGGGAGGGCCCCCCCGGGGAGCTGTTTTTT.

Worth noting for this clone: Additional DNA sequences in this sample encode the identical CDR3. This chain joins TRBV11-2 and TRBJ2-3; D uncertain. V lost 0 bases to trimming and J lost 1 base, with 5 bases between them. Germline CDR1 reads SGHAT; CDR2 reads FQNNGV. The CDR3 sequence is 14 residues long. Written as DNA, the CDR3 is TGTGCCAGCAGCTTAGATAGAGGCACAGATACGCAGTATTTT. Translating gives CASSLDRGTDTQYF.

V is TRBV5-1 and J is TRBJ2-7; 7 nucleotides align to TRBD1. Germline V gene lookup returns CDR1 SGHRS and CDR2 YFSETQ. V was pared by 4 bases and J by 7 bases, with 8 bases of the junction left unmatched. This CDR3 is built from 13 residues. This CDR3 reads CASSPDRVKEQYF. The DNA for the CDR3 is TGCGCCAGCAGCCCTGACAGGGTGAAAGAGCAGTACTTC.